The clone carrying this TCR beta chain was counted once. Its antigen is unidentified. The data derive from a study of shared clonotypes between healthy human individuals. The germline V gene encodes CDR1 SGHRS and CDR2 YFSETQ. V gave up 3 bases and J gave up 6 bases, with 20 bases separating them. CDR3 length equals 16 residues. The genomic DNA of each subset was split evenly across several immunoSEQ plates. Measured with immunoSEQ multiplex PCR; TCRdb has only the in-frame clones, and not every one. The data show over a million clones, with approximately 97% seen just once and roughly 1.2% held by the top ten. Study-wide findings and caveats: Sharing across four donors was highest in naive CD4 (around 5%) and lowest in memory CD8 (0.4%). Memory subsets had estimated richness that was generally smaller than that of naive subsets.

This sequence was found in a man aged 25 to 40 in good health. This rearrangement joins TRBV5-1 to TRBJ2-3; TRBD2 is a possible D gene (6 bases). Material for sequencing was naive CD4+ T cells sorted from blood. As for subset: CD45RA+ positively selected. CDR3 in DNA: TGCGCCAGCAGCTCCACTCAGACTAGGGGCAGGGATACGCAGTATTTT. It is translated as CASSSTQTRGRDTQYF.